This T cell receptor (beta chain) was recorded in a study of shared clonotypes between healthy human individuals. The CDR3 sequence is 13 residues long. Germline lookup yields CDR1 SQVTM and CDR2 ANQGSEA. V was trimmed by 3 bases and J by 1 base, leaving 8 bases between them. Sequenced by immunoSEQ multiplex PCR; TCRdb stores in-frame clones only, minus some. The data hold 2 million to 2.5 million clones, with 95% observed a single time. This TCR came from a man aged 18 to 30 in good health. Sample: naive CD4+ T cells sorted from blood. The subset is: CD45RA+ positively selected. The chain links TRBV29-1 to TRBJ2-3; no reliable D call. The CDR3 protein is CSVETPGTDTQYF. Here the CDR3 DNA reads TGCAGCGTTGAGACTCCCGGCACAGATACGCAGTATTTT.